The following is a TCR beta chain sequence with its context. This sample is drawn from a study of OX40 agonist ivuxolimab in advanced cancers. The assay was immunoSEQ multiplex PCR, and TCRdb's table has in-frame clones only and misses some. The sample holds 69,000 or so clones; 65% to 90% are singletons and the top ten take about 0.57%. CDR1 and CDR2 from the germline V gene are MNHEY and SVGAGI. The V and J ends lost 8 bases and 4 bases respectively, with 8 bases between them. The CDR3 runs to 11 residues. The chain is built from TRBV6-5 and TRBJ1-1; D is uncertain. The sequence derives from an adult with an advanced solid tumor such as melanoma, head and neck, liver or kidney cancer. Sample: CD4+ or CD8+ T cells sorted from blood, taken in a trial of the OX40 agonist ivuxolimab. CDR3 coding DNA: TGTGCCAGCTCGCTGGGCACTGAAGCTTTCTTT. Protein sequence: CASSLGTEAFF.